These 18 T cell receptor beta chains share one sample of origin, sequenced in a study of cytomegalovirus exposure and HLA in healthy donors. The PCR employed 60 Vbeta primers together with 13 Jbeta primers. Here immunoSEQ multiplex PCR was the method, and the copy in TCRdb shows in-frame clones only, minus some. The table lists about 140,000 clones, roughly four fifths of them singletons. Sample: PBMCs. The source is a woman aged 40 to 50 in good health and CMV-seronegative.

This clone was observed once. This chain uses TRBV28 with TRBJ2-1; D is undetermined. V dropped 3 bases and J dropped 8 bases, with 5 bases sitting between them. This CDR3 has 11 amino acids. Germline assignment: CDR1 MDHEN and CDR2 SYDVKM. CDR3 in DNA: TGTGCCAGCAGTTTTGCGTATGAGCAGTTCTTC. It specifies CASSFAYEQFF.

The rearrangement uses TRBV6-5 and TRBJ1-5; 8 bases match TRBD1. The germline V gene encodes CDR1 MNHEY and CDR2 SVGAGI. With 5 bases clipped from V and 4 bases from J, the junction kept 4 bases outside the gene matches. This CDR3 is built from 14 residues. CDR3 sequence reads: CASSRTGTNQPQHF. The CDR3 DNA sequence: TGTGCCAGCAGTAGGACAGGGACGAATCAGCCCCAGCATTTT.

This chain links TRBV4-3 with TRBJ2-1, with D maybe TRBD1 (6 bases). The CDR3 sequence is 16 residues long. Trimming shortened V by 1 base and J by 5 bases, and 15 bases separated the two germline ends. Germline lookup yields CDR1 LGHNA and CDR2 YSLEER. The CDR3 nucleotides are TGCGCCAGCAGCCAAGGGGGGCTAACTACCCACAATGAGCAGTTCTTC. Translating it yields CASSQGGLTTHNEQFF.

This rearrangement joins TRBV18 to TRBJ2-5, with 14 bases that match TRBD2. Germline V gene data show CDR1 as KGHSH and CDR2 as LQKENI. The CDR3 extends over 16 amino acids. With V trimmed by 3 bases and J by 5 bases, 5 bases remained unmatched. CDR3 amino acids: CASSPGLAGVWETQYF. CDR3 DNA: TGTGCCAGCTCACCGGGACTAGCGGGAGTGTGGGAGACCCAGTACTTC.

The gene calls are TRBV4-1 and TRBJ2-1, with 14 bases that match TRBD2. V was pared by 8 bases and J by 10 bases, with 4 bases of the junction left unmatched. CDR3 length equals 13 residues. CDR1 MGHRA and CDR2 YSYEKL come from the germline V gene. The CDR3 bases are TGCGCCAGCGGACTAGCGGGAGGTTACGAGCAGTTCTTC. Residues: CASGLAGGYEQFF.

J is TRBJ1-4 and V is TRBV6-5; TRBD1 is a possible D gene (6 bases). Germline V CDR1 and CDR2: MNHEY, SVGAGI. This CDR3 comprises 15 residues. The V and J ends lost 0 bases and 7 bases respectively, with 12 bases between them. CDR3 sequence reads: CASSYSFQGGEKLFF. In nucleotides, the CDR3 is TGTGCCAGCAGTTACTCTTTTCAAGGGGGTGAAAAACTGTTTTTT.

This clone has only one observation. The chain joins TRBV29-1 to TRBJ1-5; TRBD1 matches 9 bases. The CDR3 spans 14 residues. CDR1 and CDR2 (germline): SQVTM, ANQGSEA. The junction had 5 bases not matched to a gene; V was cut back by 5 bases and J by 3 bases. The DNA of the CDR3 is TGCAGCGTTAAAGGGGACAGGGACAATCAGCCCCAGCATTTT. Protein: CSVKGDRDNQPQHF. Using reference TRBV29-1 and TRBJ1-5 for the parts outside the CDR3, the full variable domain is SAVISQKPSRDICQRGTSLTIQCQVDSQVTMMFWYRQQPGQSLTLIATANQGSEATYESGFVIDKFPISRPNLTFSTLTVSNMSPEDSSIYLCSVKGDRDNQPQHFGDGTRLSIL.

The chain employs TRBV19 and TRBJ2-1; 10 bases map to TRBD2. This CDR3 has 15 residues. Unmatched junction bases numbered 10, after V lost 7 bases and J lost 7 bases. Germline CDR1 is LNHDA and CDR2 is SQIVND (reference sequence). The CDR3 spells CASTASGSNSNEQFF. CDR3 bases: TGTGCCAGTACCGCTAGCGGGAGTAATAGTAATGAGCAGTTCTTC.

The CDR3 DNA follows: TGTGCCAGCAGTTTCGGACTAAGCACAGATACGCAGTATTTT. It encodes CASSFGLSTDTQYF. The rearrangement links TRBV27 to TRBJ2-3; D might be TRBD2 (6 bases). In germline, CDR1 is MNHEY, CDR2 SMNVEV (reference sequence). Trimming stripped 3 bases from V and 0 bases from J, with 7 bases between. The length of the CDR3 is 14 residues.

This chain uses TRBV5-1 with TRBJ2-5; no clear D. Germline V gene lookup returns CDR1 SGHRS and CDR2 YFSETQ. This CDR3 has 14 amino acids. The V gene lost 4 bases and the J gene lost 0 bases, with 10 bases spanning the gap. CDR3 sequence: CASSEWAHQETQYF. The CDR3 bases are TGCGCCAGCAGCGAGTGGGCTCACCAAGAGACCCAGTACTTC.

DNA of the CDR3: TGTGCCAGCAGCGATAAGACAGGGAGGTACGAGACCCAGTACTTC. As protein: CASSDKTGRYETQYF. This chain links TRBV2 with TRBJ2-5; a weak D match, TRBD1 (7 bases). This CDR3 spans 15 amino acids. Germline CDR1 and CDR2: SNHLY and FYNNEI. Trimming took off 6 bases at V and 5 bases at J, with 19 bases between the two ends.

The genes are TRBV14 and TRBJ2-3, with TRBD2 identical over 7 bases. CDR1 SGHDN and CDR2 FVKESK come from the germline V gene. This CDR3 has 15 amino acids. V shed 5 bases, J shed 5 bases, and the junction held 10 bases outside the gene matches. CDR3 sequence reads: CASSSVGGRGDTQYF. CDR3 nucleotide sequence: TGTGCCAGCAGCTCGGTGGGCGGGAGAGGAGATACGCAGTATTTT.

The J gene is TRBJ1-1, the V gene TRBV6-5, with 11 bases matching TRBD1. The V gene's germline CDR1 is MNHEY and CDR2 SVGAGI. The ends lost 5 bases at V and 4 bases at J; junction bases unmatched: 6. The CDR3 sequence is 15 residues long. CDR3 sequence reads: CASSRTGGFATEAFF. The CDR3 bases are TGTGCCAGCAGTAGGACAGGGGGCTTCGCCACTGAAGCTTTCTTT.

The chain couples TRBV5-4 to TRBJ1-4, with D possibly being TRBD1 (5 bases). V was pared by 4 bases and J by 7 bases, with 17 bases between. This CDR3 region has 15 residues. Germline V gene lookup returns CDR1 SGHNT and CDR2 YYREEE (reference sequence). The CDR3 spells CASSIARGMGEKLFF. In DNA, the CDR3 is TGTGCCAGCAGCATCGCCCGGGGGATGGGTGAAAAACTGTTTTTT.

The gene calls are TRBV12-5 and TRBJ1-6; D is unclear. CDR1 and CDR2 (germline): LGHNT, FRNRAP. The CDR3 has 19 amino acids. Trimming left V 1 base short and J 6 bases short, with 22 bases between. The CDR3 coding sequence is TGTGCTAGTGGTTTGGGCCCCGGGTCCGCGGAAGGGAGTAATTCACCCCTCCACTTT. Its protein is CASGLGPGSAEGSNSPLHF.

This clone has more than one count but fewer than ten. V and J are TRBV27 and TRBJ2-1; 7 bases are a match to TRBD1. This CDR3 comprises 13 residues. Germline CDR1 and CDR2: MNHEY and SMNVEV (reference sequence). Trimming cost V 6 bases and J 8 bases; bases outside gene matches: 7. The CDR3 loop reads CASSLKGGYEQFF. The CDR3 DNA is TGTGCCAGCAGCCTAAAAGGGGGCTATGAGCAGTTCTTC.

J is TRBJ2-1 and V is TRBV7-2; TRBD2 matches 7 bases. V was clipped by 7 bases and J by 7 bases; unmatched bases: 16. The CDR3 runs to 16 residues. Germline V lookup: CDR1 SGHTA, CDR2 FQGNSA. The CDR3 region has the DNA TGTGCCAGCAACTGGGAGGGAAGGGGTTTTAGTAATGAGCAGTTCTTC. Translated, it gives CASNWEGRGFSNEQFF.

The chain is built from TRBV5-1 and TRBJ2-2; D is possibly TRBD2 (5 bases). Trimming took off 4 bases at V and 0 bases at J, with 7 bases between the two ends. The CDR3 extends over 14 amino acids. CDR1 SGHRS and CDR2 YFSETQ come from the germline V gene. CDR3 in amino acids: CASSRGTNTGELFF. In DNA, the CDR3 is TGCGCCAGCAGCCGAGGGACGAACACCGGGGAGCTGTTTTTT.